This TCR beta chain comes out of a study of T cell responses to AZD1222 COVID-19 vaccine. The repertoire was sequenced with immunoSEQ multiplex PCR; TCRdb's copy has only in-frame clones and lacks some. The sample has over 150,000 clones, roughly nine tenths seen once. Findings and limits, study-wide: Without day 14 samples, only post-peak T cell repertoires were studied.

Germline CDR1 reads SNHLY; CDR2 reads FYNNEI. V lost 2 bases and J lost 3, with 17 bases in between. The CDR3 has 17 amino acids. As to this clone: Antigen specificity is unknown.

The clonotype originates from an adult in good health. Material: peripheral blood, obtained on day 0 of AZD1222 vaccination. V and J are TRBV2 and TRBJ1-5; D not certain. CDR3 protein: CASSEIVAGPINQPQHF. The CDR3 DNA reads as TGTGCCAGCAGTGAAATCGTGGCCGGGCCGATCAATCAGCCCCAGCATTTT.